These 2 T cell receptor beta chains were sequenced from one sample in a study of blood T cell repertoires in COVID-19 (TCRdb year 2020). Library construction relied on the immunoSEQ multiplex PCR assay. What TCRdb holds here is the immuneACCESS table cut down to in-frame rearrangements. Part of the clones is not present; checked against another copy, under half of the missing clones reflect an unresolved V gene, and the others are unexplained. The sample table records roughly 380,000 clones; around 91% of these occur just once. The ten largest account for roughly 1.4% of the sample. The sequenced sample consisted of peripheral blood. The receptor source for this set is a woman in her thirties or forties with COVID-19, enrolled during active disease.

The V call is TRBV18, the J call TRBJ1-1; 8 bases map to TRBD1. The CDR3 spans 15 residues. V shed 4 bases and J 4 bases; nucleotides not matched to a gene: 8. In germline, CDR1 is KGHSH, CDR2 LQKENI. The CDR3 is CASSLGTGVGTEAFF. In DNA form, the CDR3 reads TGTGCCAGCTCACTGGGGACAGGCGTAGGCACTGAAGCTTTCTTT.

The genes are TRBV7-9 and TRBJ2-5; unclear D gene. The CDR3 contains 14 residues. V lost 8 bases to trimming and J lost 4 bases, with 17 bases between them. Germline-derived CDR1 and CDR2 are SEHNR and FQNEAQ (reference sequence). CDR3 bases: TGTGCCAGCGGCGTCGACTCCCCCAGAGAGACCCAGTACTTC. Encoded protein: CASGVDSPRETQYF.